This T cell receptor beta chain was sequenced in a study of technical replicates of blood from a handful of donors. The method was immunoSEQ multiplex PCR; TCRdb's version includes in-frame clones alone and lacks a portion of them. The table has around 76,000 clones, approximately 98% seen once. The source material was T cells isolated from PBMCs. The sequence was collected from a human donor in good health.

CDR3 amino acids: CASSLEGQGADEQYF. The CDR3 region has the DNA TGTGCCAGCAGCTTAGAGGGACAGGGGGCGGACGAGCAGTACTTC. The gene calls are TRBV7-6 and TRBJ2-7; 12 bases match TRBD1. V lost 1 base and J lost 5; bases outside the gene matches: 3. This CDR3 has 15 residues. Germline V gene lookup returns CDR1 SGHVS and CDR2 FNYEAQ.